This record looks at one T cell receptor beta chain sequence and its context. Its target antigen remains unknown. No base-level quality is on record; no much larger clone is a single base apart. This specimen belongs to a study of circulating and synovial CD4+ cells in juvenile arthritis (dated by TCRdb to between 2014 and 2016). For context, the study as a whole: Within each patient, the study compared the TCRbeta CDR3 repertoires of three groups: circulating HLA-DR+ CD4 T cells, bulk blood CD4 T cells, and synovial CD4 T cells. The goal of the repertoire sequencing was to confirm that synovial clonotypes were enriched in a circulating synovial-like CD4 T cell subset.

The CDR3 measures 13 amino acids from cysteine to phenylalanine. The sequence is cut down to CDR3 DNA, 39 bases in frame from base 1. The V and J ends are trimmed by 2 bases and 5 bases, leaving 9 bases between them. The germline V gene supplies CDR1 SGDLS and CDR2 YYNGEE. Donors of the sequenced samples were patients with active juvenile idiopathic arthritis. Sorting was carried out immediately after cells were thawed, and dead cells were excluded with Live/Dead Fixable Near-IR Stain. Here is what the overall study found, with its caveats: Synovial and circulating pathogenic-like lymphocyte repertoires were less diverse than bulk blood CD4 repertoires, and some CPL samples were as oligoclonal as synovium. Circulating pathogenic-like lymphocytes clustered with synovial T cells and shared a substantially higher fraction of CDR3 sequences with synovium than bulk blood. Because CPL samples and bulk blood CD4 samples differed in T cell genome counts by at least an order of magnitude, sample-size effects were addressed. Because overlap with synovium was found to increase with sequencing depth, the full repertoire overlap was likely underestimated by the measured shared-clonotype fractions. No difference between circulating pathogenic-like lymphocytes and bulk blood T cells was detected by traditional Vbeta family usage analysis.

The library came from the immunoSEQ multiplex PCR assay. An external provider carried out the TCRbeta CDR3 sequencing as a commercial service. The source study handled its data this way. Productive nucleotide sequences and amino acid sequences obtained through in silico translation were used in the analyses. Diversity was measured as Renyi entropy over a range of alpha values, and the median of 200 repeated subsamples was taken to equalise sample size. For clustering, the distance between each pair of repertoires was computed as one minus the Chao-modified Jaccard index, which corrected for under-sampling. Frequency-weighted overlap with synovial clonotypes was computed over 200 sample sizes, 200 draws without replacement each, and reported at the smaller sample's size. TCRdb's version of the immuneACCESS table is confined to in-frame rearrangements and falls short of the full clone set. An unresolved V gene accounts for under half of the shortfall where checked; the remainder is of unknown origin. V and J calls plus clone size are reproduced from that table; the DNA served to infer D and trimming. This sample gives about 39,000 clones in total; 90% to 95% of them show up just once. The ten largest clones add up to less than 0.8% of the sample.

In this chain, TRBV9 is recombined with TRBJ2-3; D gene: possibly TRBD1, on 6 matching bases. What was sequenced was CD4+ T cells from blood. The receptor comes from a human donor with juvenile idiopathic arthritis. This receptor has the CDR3 CASSVLGGDTQYF. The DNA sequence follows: TGTGCCAGCAGCGTCCTAGGGGGAGATACGCAGTATTTT.